This T cell receptor (beta chain) was sequenced in a study of neurological immune-mediated disorders. Study results and caveats: The most TCR clonal expansion was seen in HTLV-1-associated myelopathy, whereas the least was seen in multiple sclerosis, below the level in healthy controls.

The CDR3 consists of 15 residues. Losses at the gene ends were 5 bases for V and 5 bases for J; bases not matched to a gene: 11. This clonotype was observed many times. Its antigen is not known. The cDNA was generated by 5'RACE with 10-nucleotide random UMIs. Over 160 million TCR-beta sequences from 15-18 subjects were obtained in each sequencing run. MiXCR, applied by TCRdb to the 5' RACE reads, yields one record per CDR3 protein. The table has around 30,000 distinct CDR3 sequences, about 4.8% seen once. The rearrangement joins TRBV12-3 or TRBV12-4 to TRBJ2-7; TRBD1 matches 8 bases. Source material: PBMCs. The sequence was obtained from a man younger than 30 in good health. The chain's CDR3 is CASSPTWTGQHEQYF. The CDR3 nucleotides read TGTGCCAGCAGTCCGACGTGGACAGGGCAACACGAGCAGTACTTC.